Listed below are T cell receptor beta chains from one sample, sequenced in a study of neurological immune-mediated disorders. Each CDR3 protein gets one entry after TCRdb re-called the 5' RACE reads with MiXCR. The data hold about 37,000 distinct CDR3 sequences, with more than 9% observed a single time. The specimen sequenced was CD4+ T cells from blood. Receptor source: a woman aged 30 to 39 with HTLV-1-associated myelopathy (HAM/TSP). CDR3s include the opening cysteine and the closing phenylalanine or tryptophan. Fields, in order: J gene, D gene, clone size, CDR3 length, V gene, CDR3 DNA, CDR3 protein. A D gene is named only where the DNA matches it firmly. Clone size is given for some rows only: seen once, a few or many times, or a class if the clone is expanded.

TRBJ2-7 - many 16 TRBV3-1 TGTGCCAGCAGCCAAAAAGCCATGGAAAGCTCCTACGAGCAGTACTTC CASSQKAMESSYEQYF
TRBJ2-1 TRBD2 many 15 TRBV11-2 TGTGCCAGCAGCCTACGGACTAGCTCCTACAATGAGCAGTTCTTC CASSLRTSSYNEQFF
TRBJ1-6 - many 16 TRBV6-5 TGTGCCAGCAGGAACCCCTGGGGTGGCGGCAACTCACCCCTCCACTTT CASRNPWGGGNSPLHF
TRBJ1-2 TRBD1 many 14 TRBV5-6 TGTGCCAGCAGCTTCCCGGGACAGGACTATGGCTACACCTTC CASSFPGQDYGYTF
TRBJ1-1 TRBD1 many 15 TRBV20-1 TGCAGTGCTAACCCGACAGGGGCGATTACCACTGAAGCTTTCTTT CSANPTGAITTEAFF
TRBJ2-3 TRBD1 - 14 TRBV20-1 TGCAGTGCTTTACAGGGGGCGCCAACAGATACGAAGTATTTT CSALQGAPTDTKYF
TRBJ2-4 - many 15 TRBV12-3/TRBV12-4 TGTGCCAGCAGCCCTGGGGGGATAGCCAAAAACATTCAGTACTTC CASSPGGIAKNIQYF
TRBJ1-1 TRBD1 many 16 TRBV3-1 TGTGCCAGCAGCCCGACAGGGCTTGTGATGAACACTGAAGCTTTCTTT CASSPTGLVMNTEAFF
TRBJ1-2 - many 15 TRBV4-1 TGCGCCAGCAGCCAAGATCCTTCCGGTAACTATGGCTACACCTTC CASSQDPSGNYGYTF
TRBJ1-1 TRBD1 many 13 TRBV27 TGTGCCAGCAGTCCCCGACAGGGGTTTGGAGCTTTCTTT CASSPRQGFGAFF
TRBJ1-5 - many 13 TRBV19 TGTGCCAGTAGTATAGAGGGTGGCCAGCCCCAGCATTTT CASSIEGGQPQHF
TRBJ2-5 TRBD1 - 14 TRBV20-1 TGCAGTGCTAGCACAGGGGGCGGAGGGGAGACCCAGTACTTC CSASTGGGGETQYF
TRBJ2-4 TRBD2 many 14 TRBV27 TGTGCCAGCAGGGGGGGGGGAACCAAAAACATTCAGTACTTC CASRGGGTKNIQYF
TRBJ2-1 - many 15 TRBV20-1 TGCAGTGCTACTTCTTTTGGCCGAGACTACAATGAGCAGTTCTTC CSATSFGRDYNEQFF
TRBJ2-3 - many 15 TRBV24-1 TGTGCCACCAGTGGGAGCGCGGGGCGCACAGATACGCAGTATTTT CATSGSAGRTDTQYF
TRBJ2-7 TRBD2 many 19 TRBV5-1 TGCGCCAGCAGCTTGGGCTCTAGCGGGGGCCTAGGCATCTCCTACGAGCAGTACTTC CASSLGSSGGLGISYEQYF
TRBJ2-7 TRBD1 - 15 TRBV2 TGTGCCAGCAGCGGAACTGGGACAGTTTTCTCGGAGCAGTACTTC CASSGTGTVFSEQYF
TRBJ2-7 - many 14 TRBV6-5 TGTGCCAGCACCCCGAGGAGGGTACCCTACGAGCAGTACTTC CASTPRRVPYEQYF
TRBJ2-3 TRBD2 many 14 TRBV20-1 TGCAGTGCTCGCGCGGGGGGGCCGGGGGATACGCAGTATTTT CSARAGGPGDTQYF
TRBJ2-1 TRBD1 once 13 TRBV20-1 TGCAGTACGACAGGGGGCGCGGGCAATGAGCAGTTCTTC CSTTGGAGNEQFF
TRBJ1-6 TRBD1 many 14 TRBV20-1 TGCAGTGCTAGCGCGGGACAGGGCAGGACACCCCTCCACTTT CSASAGQGRTPLHF
TRBJ1-2 - many 13 TRBV20-1 TGCAGTGCTCGACAGCAAGCTAACTATGGCTACACCTTC CSARQQANYGYTF
TRBJ2-3 - many 17 TRBV5-1 TGCGCCAGCAGCTTGGGTTTTGTCCGAAGTAGCACAGATACGCAGTATTTT CASSLGFVRSSTDTQYF
TRBJ2-3 - many 13 TRBV6-5 TGTGCCAGCAGTAAACAGCGGGTTAGCACGCAGTATTTT CASSKQRVSTQYF
TRBJ2-5 TRBD1 many 14 TRBV9 TGTGCCAGCAGCGTATCCCACAGGGGGGAGACCCAGTACTTC CASSVSHRGETQYF
TRBJ2-1 - many 13 TRBV29-1 TGCAGCGTTGAAACGTTCCCACACAATGAGCAGTTCTTC CSVETFPHNEQFF
TRBJ2-3 - many 15 TRBV6-6 TGTGCCAGCAGTTACTCGGGACGGGGCACAGATACGCAGTATTTT CASSYSGRGTDTQYF
TRBJ1-4 - many 16 TRBV12-3/TRBV12-4 TGTGCCAGCAGTCAAGGGAGGGGTTCAACTAATGAAAAACTGTTTTTT CASSQGRGSTNEKLFF
TRBJ2-5 TRBD1 few 15 TRBV4-2 TGTGCCAGCAGCCAAGAAACAGGGGTCCAAGAGACCCAGTACTTC CASSQETGVQETQYF
TRBJ1-1 TRBD1 many 15 TRBV5-1 TGCGCCAGCAGCTTCCTACAGGGGGCGAACACTGAAGCTTTCTTT CASSFLQGANTEAFF
TRBJ1-4 TRBD1 many 12 TRBV30 TGTGCCTGGGACAGGGGTACTGAAAAACTGTTTTTT CAWDRGTEKLFF
TRBJ2-1 TRBD2 many 14 TRBV7-2 TGTGCCAGCAGCTTCTACTCGGGGGGCAATGAGCAGTTCTTC CASSFYSGGNEQFF
TRBJ2-3 TRBD2 many 14 TRBV3-1 TGTGCCAGCAGCTACAGCGGGGGCACAGATACGCAGTATTTT CASSYSGGTDTQYF
TRBJ2-6 - many 16 TRBV20-1 TGCAGTGCTACGAGGAAAGGCCTCTCTGGGGCCAACGTCCTGACTTTC CSATRKGLSGANVLTF
TRBJ2-7 - many 17 TRBV11-2 TGTGCCAGCAGCGAAGGTTCCTTCGGGGGCCCTTCCTACGAGCAGTACTTC CASSEGSFGGPSYEQYF
TRBJ1-1 TRBD1 many 15 TRBV9 TGTGCCAGCAGGCCCCCCGGGACAGAGAACACTGAAGCTTTCTTT CASRPPGTENTEAFF
TRBJ1-4 - once 16 TRBV7-2 TGTGCCAGTAGCCCTGACAGGTGGCGAGCTAATGAAAAACTGTTTTTT CASSPDRWRANEKLFF
TRBJ1-2 - many 13 TRBV19 TGTGCCAGTAGTAACACAGGGCAACATGGCTACACCTTC CASSNTGQHGYTF
TRBJ2-3 TRBD2 many 15 TRBV3-1 TGTGCCAGCAGCCAACAAGGGGAGGGGCCAGATACGCAGTATTTT CASSQQGEGPDTQYF
TRBJ1-4 - many 14 TRBV5-1 TGCGCCAGCAGCTCAGGGCGGGGTAATGAAAAACTGTTTTTT CASSSGRGNEKLFF
TRBJ1-4 - once 13 TRBV7-9 TGTGCCAGTTCGGAAAAGGGTTCTGAAAAACTGTTTTTT CASSEKGSEKLFF